Listed here are 22 T cell receptor beta chains from one sample, sequenced in a study of beta chain features in type 1 diabetes. Findings and limits, study-wide: Shorter TCRB CDR3s, moderately but significantly so, marked every one of the four CD4+ subsets in Type 1 diabetes patients.

The study reverse transcribed the entire isolated RNA, so it sequenced expressed TCRB transcripts. Clones were sequenced by immunoSEQ multiplex PCR, and TCRdb holds only the in-frame ones, with some missing. Of 500,000 to 800,000 clones in the sample, about an eighth are singletons; the top ten hold 0.09% to 0.15%. Antigens for these TCRs are unknown. The specimen was naive CD4+ T cells from blood. These receptors all stem from a man between 25 and 39 years old with type 1 diabetes.

This clone was seen a few times. The chain's CDR3 is CASSTTSIIETQYF. CDR3 DNA: TGTGCCAGCAGCACGACTAGCATCATAGAGACCCAGTACTTC. The gene calls are TRBV7-9 and TRBJ2-5, with 7 bases lining up with TRBD2. V shed 5 bases and J 4 bases; nucleotides not matched to a gene: 7. The CDR3 totals 14 residues. Germline V lookup: CDR1 SEHNR, CDR2 FQNEAQ (reference sequence).

In regard to this clone: Other nucleotide sequences from this sample produce the same CDR3. The CDR3 loop reads CASSQDPRDTEAFF. In DNA form, the CDR3 reads TGCGCCAGCAGCCAAGATCCCAGGGACACTGAAGCTTTCTTT. The chain joins TRBV4-3 to TRBJ1-1, with D perhaps matching TRBD1 (5 bases). Trimming pared 0 bases from V and 3 bases from J, leaving 8 bases between. This CDR3 has 14 residues. Germline lookup yields CDR1 LGHNA and CDR2 YSLEER.

There are a few counts of this clone. This sample also contains other DNA sequences that code for the same CDR3. The genes are TRBV7-9 and TRBJ1-3; D remains ambiguous. Germline lookup yields CDR1 SEHNR and CDR2 FQNEAQ (reference sequence). This CDR3 has 14 amino acids. Trimming shortened V by 1 base and J by 0 bases, and 4 bases separated the two germline ends. The CDR3 loop reads CASSLGSSGNTIYF. The CDR3 coding sequence is TGTGCCAGCAGCTTAGGATCCTCTGGAAACACCATATATTTT.

The V call is TRBV4-2, the J call TRBJ2-3; D is perhaps TRBD1 or TRBD2 (5 bases each). In germline, CDR1 is LGHNA, CDR2 YNFKEQ. Trimming pared 0 bases from V and 2 bases from J, leaving 15 bases between. This CDR3 has 17 amino acids. In nucleotides, the CDR3 is TGTGCCAGCAGCCAAGATAACGGGGCCCCCTCCACAGATACGCAGTATTTT. Translating it yields CASSQDNGAPSTDTQYF.

Note on this clone: Different DNA sequences within this sample yield the same CDR3. The CDR3 sequence: CASSRDRGNTIYF. The CDR3, as DNA: TGTGCCAGCTCACGGGACAGAGGAAACACCATATATTTT. V gene TRBV18 combines with J gene TRBJ1-3; the match to TRBD1 covers 7 bases. With V trimmed by 4 bases and J by 4 bases, 1 base remained unmatched. The CDR3 contains 13 residues. CDR1 is KGHSH, CDR2 LQKENI, per germline.

This clone was observed a handful of times. The chain carries TRBV5-1 and TRBJ2-1; D ambiguous. Germline-derived CDR1 and CDR2 are SGHRS and YFSETQ. V shed 2 bases and J shed 1 base, with 13 bases lying between them. The CDR3 runs to 16 residues. The CDR3 region has the DNA TGCGCCAGCAGCTTAATCCCAGTCGGATCCTACAATGAGCAGTTCTTC. This sequence encodes CASSLIPVGSYNEQFF.

The genes are TRBV7-2 and TRBJ1-1; 7 positions match TRBD1. This CDR3 is built from 19 residues. Germline V gives CDR1 SGHTA, CDR2 FQGNSA. Trimming took 1 base from V and 0 from J; bases not matched to a gene: 14. Here the CDR3 reads CASSLVGQQRADMNTEAFF. As DNA, the CDR3 is TGTGCCAGCAGCTTAGTGGGACAGCAACGCGCCGATATGAACACTGAAGCTTTCTTT.

The table lists this clone with a few counts. The chain is built from TRBV4-3 and TRBJ1-1; a weak D match, TRBD1 (5 bases). V lost 0 bases and J 4 bases, leaving 21 bases between the germline ends. Germline assignment: CDR1 LGHNA and CDR2 YSLEER. The CDR3 spans 18 residues. The CDR3 spells CASSQDRQGPRRGTEAFF. CDR3 nucleotide sequence: TGCGCCAGCAGCCAAGATCGGCAGGGACCAAGGCGTGGCACTGAAGCTTTCTTT.

This clone has just a few counts. The rearrangement uses TRBV2 and TRBJ2-1; 7 positions agree with TRBD2. V gave up 8 bases and J gave up 3 bases; unmatched junction bases: 4. Germline V gives CDR1 SNHLY, CDR2 FYNNEI. CDR3 size: 13 residues. This CDR3 is CASGGDFYNEQFF. CDR3 DNA sequence: TGTGCCAGCGGGGGGGACTTCTACAATGAGCAGTTCTTC.

Regarding this clone: The junction departs from the called germline gene at one end, perhaps through a read error. Other DNA sequences in this sample translate to the same CDR3. The chain combines TRBV2 with TRBJ2-7; D is uncertain. The CDR3 length is 13 residues. From germline, CDR1 is SNHLY and CDR2 FYNNEI. The DNA for the CDR3 is TGTGCCAGCGTTGGCAGAGACTCCTACGAGCAATACTTC. It translates to CASVGRDSYEQYF.

This chain joins TRBV29-1 and TRBJ1-4; tentative D call: TRBD1 (6 bases). The CDR3 loop spans 13 amino acids. Per germline, CDR1 SQVTM and CDR2 ANQGSEA. Trimming cost V 4 bases and J 11 bases, with 17 bases left between them. The CDR3 loop reads CSVALDRRSKLFF. CDR3 nucleotide sequence: TGCAGCGTTGCCCTGGACAGAAGATCGAAACTGTTTTTT.

CDR3 nucleotide sequence: TGTGCCAGCAGCTCCGACAGGATATCGAACACTGAAGCTTTCTTT. Amino acid sequence: CASSSDRISNTEAFF. This chain links TRBV7-9 with TRBJ1-1; maybe TRBD1 (6 bases). Germline lookup yields CDR1 SEHNR and CDR2 FQNEAQ (reference sequence). Trimming cost V 4 bases and J 1 base, with 13 bases left between them. CDR3 length: 15 residues.

This clone was seen only a few times. V usage is TRBV9 and J usage is TRBJ2-2; D is unresolved. Per germline, CDR1 SGDLS and CDR2 YYNGEE. Trimming took off 0 bases at V and 3 bases at J, with 3 bases between the two ends. The length of the CDR3 is 13 residues. CDR3 residues: CASSVEDTGELFF. CDR3 DNA: TGTGCCAGCAGCGTAGAGGACACCGGGGAGCTGTTTTTT. The complete variable domain, with remaining parts taken from reference TRBV9 and TRBJ2-2, reads DSGVTQTPKHLITATGQRVTLRCSPRSGDLSVYWYQQSLDQGLQFLIQYYNGEERAKGNILERFSAQQFPDLHSELNLSSLELGDSALYFCASSVEDTGELFFGEGSRLTVL.

This clone was seen more than once but under ten times. This chain connects TRBV4-2 to TRBJ2-7, with D possibly being TRBD2 (6 bases). The germline CDR1 and CDR2 sequences are LGHNA and YNFKEQ. The CDR3 has 16 amino acids. V gave up 4 bases and J gave up 3 bases, with 19 bases separating them. DNA of the CDR3: TGTGCCAGCAGCCTGTCGGGACCGGGGGAGAACTACGAGCAGTACTTC. This encodes CASSLSGPGENYEQYF.

This clone came up once. The chain couples TRBV9 to TRBJ2-1; no firm D call. V gave up 0 bases and J gave up 4 bases, with 11 bases separating them. This CDR3 has 15 amino acids. Germline CDR1 SGDLS, CDR2 YYNGEE. CDR3 nucleotides: TGTGCCAGCAGCGTAGTTGGGGTCCCATACAATGAGCAGTTCTTC. Protein sequence: CASSVVGVPYNEQFF.

This clone was recorded a few times. The chain uses TRBV19 and TRBJ2-7; 9 bases fit TRBD1. Per germline, CDR1 LNHDA and CDR2 SQIVND (reference sequence). The CDR3 covers 15 residues. V was pared by 4 bases and J by 4 bases, with 8 bases of the junction left unmatched. The CDR3 nucleotides read TGTGCCAGTAGTAGCACCGGGACAGGGCAGTACGAGCAGTACTTC. This gives the protein CASSSTGTGQYEQYF.

This clone was seen more than once but under ten times. The chain links TRBV5-4 to TRBJ1-2, with 11 bases lining up with TRBD1. The CDR3 has 16 amino acids. Germline V CDR1 and CDR2: SGHNT, YYREEE (reference sequence). V lost 5 bases to trimming and J lost 0 bases; unmatched junction nucleotides: 6. CDR3 loop: CASSLGQGAPNYGYTF. Written as DNA, the CDR3 is TGTGCCAGCAGTCTTGGACAGGGGGCTCCTAACTATGGCTACACCTTC. The complete variable domain, with remaining parts taken from reference TRBV5-4 and TRBJ1-2, reads ETGVTQSPTHLIKTRGQQVTLRCSSQSGHNTVSWYQQALGQGPQFIFQYYREEENGRGNFPPRFSGLQFPNYSSELNVNALELDDSALYLCASSLGQGAPNYGYTFGSGTRLTVV.

The CDR3: CASSPRVDTQYF. The CDR3 nucleotides are TGTGCCAGCAGCCCTCGGGTGGATACGCAGTATTTT. The chain recombines TRBV7-2 with TRBJ2-3; D call uncertain. Germline assignment: CDR1 SGHTA and CDR2 FQGNSA. This CDR3 is 12 amino acids long. Trimming pared 5 bases from V and 6 bases from J, leaving 9 bases between.

This clone was observed a few times. This sample includes further DNA sequences coding for the same CDR3. V and J are TRBV9 and TRBJ2-5; D unresolved. V dropped 0 bases and J dropped 5 bases, with 8 bases sitting between them. CDR3 size: 13 residues. Per germline, CDR1 SGDLS and CDR2 YYNGEE. The CDR3 DNA reads as TGTGCCAGCAGCGTAGAGGTTCAGGAGACCCAGTACTTC. Translated, it gives CASSVEVQETQYF.

This clone was counted a few times. The chain joins TRBV7-3 to TRBJ2-5; 7 positions agree with TRBD2. The germline V gene has CDR1 SGHTA and CDR2 FQGTGA. CDR3 length: 14 residues. After removal of 4 bases from V and 6 bases from J, the junction contained 8 bases not matched to a gene. In nucleotides, the CDR3 is TGTGCCAGCAGCTCCCTTAGCGGGTCGAAGACCCAGTACTTC. It translates to CASSSLSGSKTQYF.

The gene calls are TRBV2 and TRBJ1-2; weak D call: TRBD1 (5 bases). The CDR3 sequence is 16 residues long. Germline V CDR1 and CDR2: SNHLY, FYNNEI. The ends were cut back, 8 bases at V and 4 bases at J, with 23 bases in the middle. The CDR3 here is CASGESGQGTTYGYTF. CDR3 sequence (DNA): TGTGCCAGCGGCGAGTCCGGACAAGGTACCACCTATGGCTACACCTTC.

The rearrangement uses TRBV6-1 and TRBJ2-5; 7 positions agree with TRBD1. The length of the CDR3 is 14 residues. Germline CDR1 is MNHNS and CDR2 is SASEGT. V was pared by 7 bases and J by 5 bases, with 10 bases of the junction left unmatched. The CDR3 nucleotides read TGTGCCAGCAACTCTAGACAGGGAGCCGAGACCCAGTACTTC. This codes for CASNSRQGAETQYF.